The rows below give T cell receptor beta chains drawn from one sample of a study of T cell responses to AZD1222 COVID-19 vaccine. Method: immunoSEQ multiplex PCR; TCRdb's copy keeps in-frame clones and lacks some. This sample has some 40,000 clones, with 80% found just once. The source was peripheral blood, collected on day 0 of AZD1222 vaccination. These receptors were obtained from an adult in good health. CDR3s include the opening cysteine and the closing phenylalanine or tryptophan. The order of the fields is clone size, D gene, V gene, J gene, CDR3 DNA, CDR3 protein. A D gene is named only where the DNA matches it firmly. Size is stated for part of the rows, as once, few or many counts, or as a class when the clone is expanded.

clone_size: few
d_call: TRBD1
v_call: TRBV30
j_call: TRBJ1-4
cdr3_nt: TGTGCCTGGAGTCTCGGGACAGGGGATGAAAAACTGTTTTTT
cdr3_aa: CAWSLGTGDEKLFF

clone_size: NA
d_call: NA
v_call: TRBV2
j_call: TRBJ1-1
cdr3_nt: TGTGCCAGCGAGCCAACAGGGATGAACACTGAAGCTTTCTTT
cdr3_aa: CASEPTGMNTEAFF

clone_size: once
d_call: NA
v_call: TRBV6-5
j_call: TRBJ2-5
cdr3_nt: TGTGCCAGCACTAATGAGGGGTATAGTTTAGAGACCCAGTACTTC
cdr3_aa: CASTNEGYSLETQYF

clone_size: NA
d_call: TRBD1
v_call: TRBV7-2
j_call: TRBJ2-3
cdr3_nt: TGTGCCAGCAGCTTAGACAGGGGGCGCACAGATACGCAGTATTTT
cdr3_aa: CASSLDRGRTDTQYF

clone_size: NA
d_call: TRBD1
v_call: TRBV12-5
j_call: TRBJ1-1
cdr3_nt: TGTGCTAGTGGTAACTACCGTGGGACAGGGATCGAAGCTTTCTTT
cdr3_aa: CASGNYRGTGIEAFF

clone_size: NA
d_call: NA
v_call: TRBV11-2
j_call: TRBJ2-3
cdr3_nt: TGTGCCAGCAGCTTACTTCTGACAGATACGCAGTATTTT
cdr3_aa: CASSLLLTDTQYF

clone_size: NA
d_call: TRBD1
v_call: TRBV4-2
j_call: TRBJ1-1
cdr3_nt: TGTGCCAGCAGCCAAGGGGACAGGGTGCCGAACACTGAAGCTTTCTTT
cdr3_aa: CASSQGDRVPNTEAFF

clone_size: NA
d_call: TRBD2
v_call: TRBV12-5
j_call: TRBJ2-5
cdr3_nt: TGTGCTAGTGGTTTCGCCGGGACTAGGGGGGCTGGGACCCAGTACTTC
cdr3_aa: CASGFAGTRGAGTQYF

clone_size: NA
d_call: NA
v_call: TRBV12-3/TRBV12-4
j_call: TRBJ2-3
cdr3_nt: TGTGCCAGCAGGGGGGGAGGTACGCAGTATTTT
cdr3_aa: CASRGGGTQYF

clone_size: NA
d_call: TRBD1
v_call: TRBV5-1
j_call: TRBJ2-5
cdr3_nt: TGCGCCAGCAGCACCGGACAGGCGAAAGAGACCCAGTACTTC
cdr3_aa: CASSTGQAKETQYF

clone_size: NA
d_call: NA
v_call: TRBV24-1
j_call: TRBJ1-5
cdr3_nt: TGTGCCACCAGGTCCAGTAAAGATCAGCCCCAGCATTTT
cdr3_aa: CATRSSKDQPQHF

clone_size: few
d_call: NA
v_call: TRBV5-1
j_call: TRBJ1-4
cdr3_nt: TGCGCCAGCAGCTTGTACTCCGAAGGGGAAAAACTGTTTTTT
cdr3_aa: CASSLYSEGEKLFF

clone_size: NA
d_call: NA
v_call: TRBV11-2
j_call: TRBJ2-4
cdr3_nt: TGTGCCAGCAGCTTAGTACAGAGGGACATTCAGTACTTC
cdr3_aa: CASSLVQRDIQYF

clone_size: NA
d_call: TRBD1
v_call: TRBV2
j_call: TRBJ1-1
cdr3_nt: TGTGCCAGCAGTGTCGACAGGGTCGGCACTGAAGCTTTCTTT
cdr3_aa: CASSVDRVGTEAFF

clone_size: medium-sized
d_call: NA
v_call: TRBV5-1
j_call: TRBJ1-1
cdr3_nt: TGCGCCAGCAGCTTCAACACGATGAACACTGAAGCTTTCTTT
cdr3_aa: CASSFNTMNTEAFF

clone_size: NA
d_call: TRBD1
v_call: TRBV6-6
j_call: TRBJ1-5
cdr3_nt: TGTGCCAGCTCCTATGTCAGGGGGAATAGCAATCAGCCCCAGCATTTT
cdr3_aa: CASSYVRGNSNQPQHF